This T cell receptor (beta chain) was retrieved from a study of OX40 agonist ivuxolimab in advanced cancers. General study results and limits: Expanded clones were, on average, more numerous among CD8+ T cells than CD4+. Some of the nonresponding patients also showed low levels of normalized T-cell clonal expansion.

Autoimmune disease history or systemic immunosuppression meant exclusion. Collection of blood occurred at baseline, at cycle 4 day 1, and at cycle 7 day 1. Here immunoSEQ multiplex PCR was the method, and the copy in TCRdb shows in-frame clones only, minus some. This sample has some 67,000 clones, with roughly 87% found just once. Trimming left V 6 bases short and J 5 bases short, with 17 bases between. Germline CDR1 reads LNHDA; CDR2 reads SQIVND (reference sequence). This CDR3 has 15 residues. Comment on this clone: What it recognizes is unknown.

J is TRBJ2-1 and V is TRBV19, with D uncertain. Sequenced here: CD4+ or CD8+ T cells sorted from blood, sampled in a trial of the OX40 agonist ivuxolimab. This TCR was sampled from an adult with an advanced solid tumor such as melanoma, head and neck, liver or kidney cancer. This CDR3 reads CASRWADLVNNEQFF. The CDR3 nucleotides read TGTGCCAGTAGGTGGGCGGACCTTGTGAACAATGAGCAGTTCTTC.